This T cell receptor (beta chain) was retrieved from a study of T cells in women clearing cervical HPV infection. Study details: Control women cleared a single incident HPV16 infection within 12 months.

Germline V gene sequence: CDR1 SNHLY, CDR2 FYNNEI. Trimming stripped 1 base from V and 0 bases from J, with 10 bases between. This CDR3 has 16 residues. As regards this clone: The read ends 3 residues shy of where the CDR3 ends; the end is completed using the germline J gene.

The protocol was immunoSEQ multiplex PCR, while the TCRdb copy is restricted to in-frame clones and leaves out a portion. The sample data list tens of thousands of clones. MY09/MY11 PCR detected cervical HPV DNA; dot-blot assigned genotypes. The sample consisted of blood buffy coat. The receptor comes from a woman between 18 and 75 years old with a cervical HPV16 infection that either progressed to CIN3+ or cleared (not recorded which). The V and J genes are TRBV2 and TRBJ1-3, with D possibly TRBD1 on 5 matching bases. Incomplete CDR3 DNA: TGTGCCAGCAGTGAAGGGAGGGGCCTCTCTGGAAACACC. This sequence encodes CASSEGRGLSGNT. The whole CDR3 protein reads CASSEGRGLSGNTIYF.